The 18 T cell receptor beta chains in this list originate from one sample, sequenced in a study of T cells in Graves' hyperthyroidism and ophthalmopathy. The investigators amplified TCR beta CDR3 regions from RNA transcripts. HTBI primers were the set used in a first-round RT-PCR of the TCR CDR3. TCRdb used MiXCR to reprocess the multiplex PCR reads, holding one entry per CDR3 protein. The sample carries under 300,000 distinct CDR3 sequences, 13% recorded once. Material: blood. The receptors were gathered from a woman under 40 with Graves' hyperthyroidism that later progressed to Graves' ophthalmopathy.

The table lists this clonotype with many counts. The CDR3 sequence is CASSPRQENQPQHF. In nucleotides, the CDR3 is TGTGCCAGCAGTCCTCGACAGGAGAATCAGCCCCAGCATTTT. This sequence joins TRBV3-1 and TRBJ1-5; D perhaps matches TRBD1 (6 bases). V was clipped by 6 bases and J by 4 bases, with 13 bases between them. Germline V gene lookup returns CDR1 LGHDT and CDR2 YNNKEL (reference sequence). The CDR3 has 14 residues.

This clonotype occurred many times. The J gene is TRBJ2-7, the V gene TRBV7-2; 10 bases align to TRBD1. Germline loops: CDR1 SGHTA, CDR2 FQGNSA. This CDR3 has 14 residues. Losses at the gene ends were 10 bases for V and 7 bases for J; bases not matched to a gene: 13. CDR3 amino acids: CATAFDRGPREQYF. DNA of the CDR3: TGTGCCACCGCTTTCGACAGGGGGCCTAGGGAGCAGTACTTC.

This clonotype was counted many times. The chain has TRBV6-2 or TRBV6-3 and TRBJ1-1, with D possibly matching TRBD1 (5 bases). V was clipped by 7 bases and J by 2 bases, with 20 bases between them. The CDR3 sequence is 16 residues long. Germline CDR1 and CDR2: MNHEY and SVGEGT. DNA for the CDR3: TGTGCCAGCACCCCTGCGGGGTCCGGGGGAAACACTGAAGCTTTCTTT. Translating gives CASTPAGSGGNTEAFF.

This clonotype was counted ten times or more. The CDR3 DNA sequence: TGTGCCAGCAGCCTCATTGTGGGACAGGAAGCTTTCTTT. Translation: CASSLIVGQEAFF. The chain recombines TRBV27 with TRBJ1-1, with 7 positions matching TRBD1. The CDR3 sequence is 13 residues long. V shed 6 bases and J 8 bases; nucleotides not matched to a gene: 9. Germline assignment: CDR1 MNHEY and CDR2 SMNVEV (reference sequence).

This clonotype was observed many times. The V and J genes are TRBV29-1 and TRBJ2-1; TRBD2 matches at 15 bases. V shed 7 bases and J 5 bases; nucleotides not matched to a gene: 6. Germline-derived CDR1 and CDR2 are SQVTM and ANQGSEA. This CDR3 has 15 amino acids. CDR3 nucleotide sequence: TGCAGCGGGGGACTAGCGGGAGGTTCCGACAATGAGCAGTTCTTC. The encoded protein is CSGGLAGGSDNEQFF.

This clonotype was seen just once. The V gene is TRBV7-3, the J gene TRBJ2-1; 12 positions agree with TRBD2. In germline, CDR1 is SGHTA, CDR2 FQGTGA. The V and J ends lost 5 bases and 4 bases, in that order; junction bases with no gene match: 9. The CDR3 is 17 amino acids. CDR3: CASSPALAGGRYNEQFF. In DNA form, the CDR3 reads TGTGCCAGCAGCCCAGCACTAGCGGGGGGCAGATACAATGAGCAGTTCTTC.

The rearrangement uses TRBV20-1 and TRBJ1-2, with D maybe TRBD1 (5 bases). The ends were cut back, 3 bases at V and 5 bases at J, with 31 bases in the middle. Germline CDR1 reads DFQATT; CDR2 reads SNEGSKA (reference sequence). The CDR3 sequence is 19 residues long. The CDR3 bases are TGCAGTGCTAGGGAACTGTCCCGGGGGTCGGGGCCTCTGGGGTATGGCTACACCTTC. Translating gives CSARELSRGSGPLGYGYTF.

This clonotype was recorded many times. The chain links TRBV11-2 to TRBJ2-1; tentative D call: TRBD1 (6 bases). This CDR3 has 17 amino acids. V lost 0 bases to trimming and J lost 4 bases, with 16 bases between them. CDR1 SGHAT and CDR2 FQNNGV come from the germline V gene. Here the CDR3 DNA reads TGTGCCAGCAGCTTAGATAGTTTCCGGACAGCATACAATGAGCAGTTCTTC. This codes for CASSLDSFRTAYNEQFF.

This clonotype has more than one count but fewer than ten. The chain combines TRBV4-3 with TRBJ1-4; the D is unclear. The CDR3 consists of 15 residues. CDR1 is LGHNA and CDR2 is YSLEER in the germline V gene. V was clipped by 4 bases and J by 0 bases, with 9 bases between them. Here the CDR3 DNA reads TGCGCCAGCAGCCTAGCAGGAACAACTAATGAAAAACTGTTTTTT. Translating gives CASSLAGTTNEKLFF.

This clonotype was found many times. J is TRBJ2-5 and V is TRBV7-2, with TRBD2 identical over 7 bases. J was trimmed by 0 bases and V by 4 bases; bases with no gene match: 2. This CDR3 is 14 amino acids long. From germline, CDR1 is SGHTA and CDR2 FQGNSA. This CDR3 reads CASSWGGYQETQYF. In DNA form, the CDR3 reads TGTGCCAGCAGCTGGGGGGGGTACCAAGAGACCCAGTACTTC.

This clonotype was detected ten times or more. The chain couples TRBV20-1 to TRBJ2-2, with TRBD2 identical over 11 bases. This CDR3 has 15 amino acids. The J segment lost 6 bases and the V segment lost 6 bases, leaving 9 bases of the junction unmatched. Germline V gives CDR1 DFQATT, CDR2 SNEGSKA (reference sequence). This CDR3 reads CSAAPSGRPPGELFF. The CDR3 region has the DNA TGCAGTGCCGCCCCTAGCGGGAGGCCGCCCGGGGAGCTGTTTTTT.

This chain connects TRBV2 to TRBJ1-3; no clear D. The V and J ends lost 7 bases and 1 base respectively, with 17 bases between them. CDR1 SNHLY and CDR2 FYNNEI come from the germline V gene. This CDR3 comprises 16 residues. The CDR3 bases are TGTGCCAGCAAGCTGGTGAGGTGGGAGTCTGGAAACACCATATATTTT. It specifies CASKLVRWESGNTIYF.

At least ten counts were recorded for this clonotype. The genes are TRBV29-1 and TRBJ2-1; 8 bases align to TRBD2. V lost 2 bases and J lost 5; bases outside the gene matches: 8. CDR3 length: 15 residues. The germline CDR1 and CDR2 sequences are SQVTM and ANQGSEA. This CDR3 reads CSVEPLAGINNEQFF. The CDR3 nucleotides read TGCAGCGTTGAACCTCTAGCGGGCATTAACAATGAGCAGTTCTTC.

This clonotype was detected a few times. The rearrangement uses TRBV5-6 and TRBJ2-7, with TRBD2 matching 9 bases. V lost 3 bases to trimming and J lost 6 bases; unmatched junction nucleotides: 13. This CDR3 is built from 16 residues. Germline V lookup: CDR1 SGHDT, CDR2 YYEEEE. The CDR3 DNA is TGTGCCAGCAGCTCGCTCTTGGCCAGCGGGAGGAGCGAGCAGTACTTC. Protein sequence: CASSSLLASGRSEQYF.

CDR3 loop: CASGSGQSYEQYF. The CDR3 DNA reads TGTGCCAGCGGTTCCGGTCAGTCCTACGAGCAGTACTTC. V is TRBV9 and J is TRBJ2-7; D is unclear. Germline V gives CDR1 SGDLS, CDR2 YYNGEE. The V end lost 7 bases, the J end lost 1 base, and 12 bases lay between the germline ends. CDR3 length: 13 residues.

This clonotype was found many times. The chain recombines TRBV7-2 with TRBJ1-1, with D tentatively TRBD1 (5 bases). Trimming removed 3 bases at V and 2 bases at J, with 7 bases between. Germline V gives CDR1 SGHTA, CDR2 FQGNSA. The CDR3 sequence is 13 residues long. The CDR3 spells CASSFQGNTEAFF. The DNA for the CDR3 is TGTGCCAGCAGCTTCCAGGGAAACACTGAAGCTTTCTTT. Together with reference TRBV7-2 and TRBJ1-1, the CDR3 gives the full variable domain: GAGVSQSPSNKVTEKGKDVELRCDPISGHTALYWYRQSLGQGLEFLIYFQGNSAPDKSGLPSDRFSAERTGGSVSTLTIQRTQQEDSAVYLCASSFQGNTEAFFGQGTRLTVV.

In its sample, this clonotype was seen many times. The chain employs TRBV7-2 and TRBJ2-2; no reliable D call. CDR3 length: 14 residues. V gave up 3 bases and J gave up 5 bases, with 10 bases separating them. CDR1 is SGHTA, CDR2 FQGNSA, per germline. This CDR3 reads CASSFLGDTGELFF. CDR3 in DNA: TGTGCCAGCAGCTTTCTGGGCGATACCGGGGAGCTGTTTTTT.

This clonotype was counted ten times or more. The chain recombines TRBV27 with TRBJ2-3; 9 nucleotides agree with TRBD2. The CDR3 consists of 17 residues. With 6 bases clipped from V and 2 bases from J, the junction kept 12 bases outside the gene matches. CDR1 and CDR2 (germline): MNHEY, SMNVEV (reference sequence). CDR3 loop: CASSRAGLALFTDTQYF. CDR3 in DNA: TGTGCCAGCAGCCGCGCGGGACTAGCACTTTTCACAGATACGCAGTATTTT.